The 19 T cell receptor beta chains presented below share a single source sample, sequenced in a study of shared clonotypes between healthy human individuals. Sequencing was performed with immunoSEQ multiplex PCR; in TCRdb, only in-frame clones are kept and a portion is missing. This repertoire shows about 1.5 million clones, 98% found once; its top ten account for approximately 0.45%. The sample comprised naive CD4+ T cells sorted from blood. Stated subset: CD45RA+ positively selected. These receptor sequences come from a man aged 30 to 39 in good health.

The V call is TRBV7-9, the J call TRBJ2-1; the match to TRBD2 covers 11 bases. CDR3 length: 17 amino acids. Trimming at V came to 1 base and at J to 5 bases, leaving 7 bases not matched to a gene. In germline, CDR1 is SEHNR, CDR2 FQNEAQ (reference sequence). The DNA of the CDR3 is TGTGCCAGCAGCTTAGGTATTAGCGGGAGGGCCCACAATGAGCAGTTCTTC. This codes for CASSLGISGRAHNEQFF.

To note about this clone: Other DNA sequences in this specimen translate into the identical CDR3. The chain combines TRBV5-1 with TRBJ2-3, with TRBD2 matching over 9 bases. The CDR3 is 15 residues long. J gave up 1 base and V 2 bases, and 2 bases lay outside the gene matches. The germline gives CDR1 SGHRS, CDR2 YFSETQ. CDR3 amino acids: CASSLAGGGTDTQYF. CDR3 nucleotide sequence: TGCGCCAGCAGCTTAGCGGGAGGCGGCACAGATACGCAGTATTTT.

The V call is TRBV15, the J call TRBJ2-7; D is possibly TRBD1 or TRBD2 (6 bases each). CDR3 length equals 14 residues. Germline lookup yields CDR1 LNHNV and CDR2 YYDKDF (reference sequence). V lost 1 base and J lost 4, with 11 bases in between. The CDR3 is CATSRGRGRYEQYF. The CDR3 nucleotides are TGTGCCACCAGCAGAGGGAGGGGGAGATACGAGCAGTACTTC.

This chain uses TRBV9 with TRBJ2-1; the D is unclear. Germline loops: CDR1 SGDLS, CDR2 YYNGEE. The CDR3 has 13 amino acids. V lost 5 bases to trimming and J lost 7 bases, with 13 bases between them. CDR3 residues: CASSESGSNEQFF. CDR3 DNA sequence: TGTGCCAGCAGTGAATCTGGGTCGAATGAGCAGTTCTTC.

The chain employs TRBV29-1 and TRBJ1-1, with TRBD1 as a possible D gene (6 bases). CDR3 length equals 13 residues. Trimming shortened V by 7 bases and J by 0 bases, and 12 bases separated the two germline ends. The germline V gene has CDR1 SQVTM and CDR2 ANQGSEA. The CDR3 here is CSGGDILNTEAFF. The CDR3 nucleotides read TGCAGCGGAGGGGACATTTTGAACACTGAAGCTTTCTTT.

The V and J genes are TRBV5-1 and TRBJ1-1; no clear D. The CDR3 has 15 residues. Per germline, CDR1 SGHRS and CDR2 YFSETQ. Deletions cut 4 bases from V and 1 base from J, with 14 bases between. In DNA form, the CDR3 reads TGCGCCAGCAGCAAAGATGGGCTCCAGAACACTGAAGCTTTCTTT. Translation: CASSKDGLQNTEAFF.

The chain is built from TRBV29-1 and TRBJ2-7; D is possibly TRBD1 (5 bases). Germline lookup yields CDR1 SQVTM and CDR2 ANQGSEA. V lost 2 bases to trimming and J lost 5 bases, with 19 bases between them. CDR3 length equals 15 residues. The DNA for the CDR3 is TGCAGCGTTGAAACAGGTCGTCGTGACCGAGACGAGCAGTACTTC. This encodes CSVETGRRDRDEQYF.

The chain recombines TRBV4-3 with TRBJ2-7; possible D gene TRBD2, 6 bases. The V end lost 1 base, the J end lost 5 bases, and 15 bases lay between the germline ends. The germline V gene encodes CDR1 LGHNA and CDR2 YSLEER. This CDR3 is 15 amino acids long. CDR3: CASSQVGTRLHEQYF. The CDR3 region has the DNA TGCGCCAGCAGCCAAGTAGGGACTCGGCTCCACGAGCAGTACTTC.

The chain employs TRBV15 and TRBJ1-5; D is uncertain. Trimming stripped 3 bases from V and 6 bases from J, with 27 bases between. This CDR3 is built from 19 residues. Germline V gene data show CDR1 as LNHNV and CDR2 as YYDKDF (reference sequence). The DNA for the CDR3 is TGTGCCACCAGCAGTACCCTGGGTCGTTCTCTTGGCCGGGCTCAGCCCCAGCATTTT. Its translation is CATSSTLGRSLGRAQPQHF.

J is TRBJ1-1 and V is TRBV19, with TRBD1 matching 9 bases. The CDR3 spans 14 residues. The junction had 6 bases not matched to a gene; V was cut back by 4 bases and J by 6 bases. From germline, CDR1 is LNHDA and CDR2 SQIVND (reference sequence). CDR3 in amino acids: CASSKKGQGSEAFF. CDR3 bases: TGTGCCAGTAGTAAAAAGGGACAGGGATCTGAAGCTTTCTTT. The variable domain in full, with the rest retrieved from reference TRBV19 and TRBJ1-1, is DGGITQSPKYLFRKEGQNVTLSCEQNLNHDAMYWYRQDPGQGLRLIYYSQIVNDFQKGDIAEGYSVSREKKESFPLTVTSAQKNPTAFYLCASSKKGQGSEAFFGQGTRLTVV.

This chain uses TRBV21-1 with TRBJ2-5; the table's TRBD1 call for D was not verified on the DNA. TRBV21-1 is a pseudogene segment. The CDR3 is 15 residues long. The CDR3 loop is CASSKAGTSKETQYF. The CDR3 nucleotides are TGTGCCAGCAGCAAAGCCGGGACAAGTAAAGAGACCCAGTACTTC.

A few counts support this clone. The CDR3 DNA reads as TGCGCCAGCAGCCAAGATAGGCTGGTCCACGAGCAGTACTTC. Its translation is CASSQDRLVHEQYF. The chain has TRBV4-1 and TRBJ2-7, with D unresolved. V was trimmed by 0 bases and J by 5 bases, leaving 11 bases between them. The V gene's germline CDR1 is MGHRA and CDR2 YSYEKL. The CDR3 has 14 residues.

CDR3 sequence reads: CASRSDPGLNIQYF. Here the CDR3 DNA reads TGTGCCAGCAGATCGGACCCGGGCCTCAACATTCAGTACTTC. The chain links TRBV6-5 to TRBJ2-4; D is undetermined. V was pared by 6 bases and J by 7 bases, with 16 bases between. The germline gives CDR1 MNHEY, CDR2 SVGAGI. The CDR3 spans 14 residues.

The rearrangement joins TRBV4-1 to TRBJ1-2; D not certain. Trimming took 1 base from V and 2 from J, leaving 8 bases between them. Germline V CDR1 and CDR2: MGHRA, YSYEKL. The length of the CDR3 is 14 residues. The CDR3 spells CASSQVSVNYGYTF. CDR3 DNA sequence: TGCGCCAGCAGCCAAGTGTCTGTGAACTATGGCTACACCTTC.

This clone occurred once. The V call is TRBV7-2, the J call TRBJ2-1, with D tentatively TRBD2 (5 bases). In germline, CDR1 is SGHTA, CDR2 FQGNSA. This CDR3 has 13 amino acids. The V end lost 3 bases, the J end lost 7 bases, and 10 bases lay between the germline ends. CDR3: CASSFSPGNEQFF. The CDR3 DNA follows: TGTGCCAGCAGCTTTAGCCCGGGGAATGAGCAGTTCTTC.

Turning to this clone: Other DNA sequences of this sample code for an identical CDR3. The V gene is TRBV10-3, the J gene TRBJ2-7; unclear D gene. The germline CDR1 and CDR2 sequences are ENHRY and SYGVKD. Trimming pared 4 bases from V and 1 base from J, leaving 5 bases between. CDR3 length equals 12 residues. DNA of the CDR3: TGTGCCATCAGTGGTTCGTCCTACGAGCAGTACTTC. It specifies CAISGSSYEQYF.

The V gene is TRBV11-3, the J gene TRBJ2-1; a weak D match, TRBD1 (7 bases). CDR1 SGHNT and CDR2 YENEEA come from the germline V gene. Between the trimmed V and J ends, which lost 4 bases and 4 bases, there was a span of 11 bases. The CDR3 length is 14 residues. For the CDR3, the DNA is TGTGCCAGCAGCTCCAGGGGGACTTACAATGAGCAGTTCTTC. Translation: CASSSRGTYNEQFF.

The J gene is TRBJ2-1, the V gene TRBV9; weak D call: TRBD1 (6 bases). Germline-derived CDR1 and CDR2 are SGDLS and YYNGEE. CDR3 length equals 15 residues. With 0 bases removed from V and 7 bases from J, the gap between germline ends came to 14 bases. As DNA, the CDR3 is TGTGCCAGCAGCGTAGGTAGTACAGGGTCGAATGAGCAGTTCTTC. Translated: CASSVGSTGSNEQFF.

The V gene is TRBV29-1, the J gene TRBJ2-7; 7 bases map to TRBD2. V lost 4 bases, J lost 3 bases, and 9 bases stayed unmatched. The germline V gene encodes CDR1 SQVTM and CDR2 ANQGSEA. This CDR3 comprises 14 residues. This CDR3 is CSVGVAGVGYEQYF. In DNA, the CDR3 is TGCAGCGTTGGGGTGGCGGGAGTGGGCTACGAGCAGTACTTC.